The present entry profiles one T cell receptor (beta chain) with its context. Its antigen is not identified. The time point denotes: persistent/refractory GD, antithyroid drugs over 5 years with positive TRAb. PBMCs provided the RNA from which the TCR library was made. Germline-derived CDR1 and CDR2 are MNHEY and SVGAGI. V was trimmed by 2 bases and J by 2 bases, leaving 9 bases between them. This CDR3 region has 14 residues. The sample is drawn from a study of regulatory T cells in long-lasting Graves disease. Findings and limits, study-wide: Among persistent patients, a larger number of public clonotypes were shared (roughly 2,700) than among newly diagnosed patients (about 970). Persistent disease exhibited a predilection for TRBV28, TRBJ1-2 and TRBJ2-5. TCR diversity was lower in persistent Graves' patients (versus newly diagnosed ones).

Library construction for TCR beta used iRepertoire HTBI primers and Arm-PCR of CDR3 regions. TCRdb re-called the multiplex PCR reads through MiXCR, storing one row per CDR3 protein. The table lists around 300,000 distinct CDR3 sequences, under 25% of them singletons. Sequencing used peripheral blood mononuclear cells (PBMCs), obtained when the disease was refractory, from a patient treated with antithyroid drugs. V gene TRBV6-5 combines with J gene TRBJ1-1; D might be TRBD1 (5 bases). The source of this sequence is a female donor with Graves disease. As DNA, the CDR3 is TGTGCCAGCAGTTACGACAGTATAAACACTGAAGCTTTCTTT. Residues: CASSYDSINTEAFF.